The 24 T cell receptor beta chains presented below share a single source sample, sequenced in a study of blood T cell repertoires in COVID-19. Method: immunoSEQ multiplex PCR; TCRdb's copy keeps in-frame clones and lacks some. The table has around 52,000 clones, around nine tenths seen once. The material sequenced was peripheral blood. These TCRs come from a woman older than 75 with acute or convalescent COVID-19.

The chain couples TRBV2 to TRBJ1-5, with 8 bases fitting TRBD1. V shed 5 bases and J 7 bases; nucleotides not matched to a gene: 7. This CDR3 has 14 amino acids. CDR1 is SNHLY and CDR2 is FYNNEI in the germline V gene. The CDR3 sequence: CASSPDRGGQPQHF. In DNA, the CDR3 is TGTGCCAGCAGTCCAGACAGGGGAGGACAGCCCCAGCATTTT.

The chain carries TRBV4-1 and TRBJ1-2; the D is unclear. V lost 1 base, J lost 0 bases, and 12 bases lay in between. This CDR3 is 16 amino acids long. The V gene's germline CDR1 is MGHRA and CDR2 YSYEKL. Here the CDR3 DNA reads TGCGCCAGCAGCCAAGTCGCGTCCACAGCTAACTATGGCTACACCTTC. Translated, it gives CASSQVASTANYGYTF.

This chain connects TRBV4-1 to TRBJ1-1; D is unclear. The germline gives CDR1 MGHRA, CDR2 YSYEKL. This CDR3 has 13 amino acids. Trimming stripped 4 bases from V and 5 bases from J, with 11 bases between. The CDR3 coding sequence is TGCGCCAGCAGCCCTTTTGGGGAGACTGAAGCTTTCTTT. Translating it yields CASSPFGETEAFF.

For the CDR3, the DNA is TGTGCCAGCAGTTTACCGACAGGGCGGACCTCCTACGAGCAGTACTTC. It encodes CASSLPTGRTSYEQYF. The gene calls are TRBV6-2 or TRBV6-3 and TRBJ2-7, with 7 bases aligning to TRBD1. The J segment lost 0 bases and the V segment lost 4 bases, leaving 9 bases of the junction unmatched. This CDR3 has 16 amino acids. Germline V gives CDR1 MNHEY, CDR2 SVGEGT.

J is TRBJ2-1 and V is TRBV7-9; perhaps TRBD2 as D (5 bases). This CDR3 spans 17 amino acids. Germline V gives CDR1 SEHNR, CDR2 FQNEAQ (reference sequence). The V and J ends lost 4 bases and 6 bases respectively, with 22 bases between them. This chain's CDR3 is CASSSNFRGYNINEQFF. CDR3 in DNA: TGTGCCAGCAGCTCCAATTTCCGCGGGTATAATATCAATGAGCAGTTCTTC.

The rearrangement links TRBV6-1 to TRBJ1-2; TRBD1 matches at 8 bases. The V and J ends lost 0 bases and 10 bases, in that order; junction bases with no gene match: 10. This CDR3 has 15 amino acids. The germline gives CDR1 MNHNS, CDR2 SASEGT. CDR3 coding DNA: TGTGCCAGCAGTGAAGCATCCGCGGGACAGGTAGACTACACCTTC. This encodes CASSEASAGQVDYTF.

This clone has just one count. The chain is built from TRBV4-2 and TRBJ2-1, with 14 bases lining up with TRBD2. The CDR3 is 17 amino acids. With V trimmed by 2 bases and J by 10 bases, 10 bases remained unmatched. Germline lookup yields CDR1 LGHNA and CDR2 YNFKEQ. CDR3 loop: CASSQQTSGGALGEQFF. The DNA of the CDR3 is TGTGCCAGCAGCCAACAGACTAGCGGGGGGGCCTTAGGGGAGCAGTTCTTC.

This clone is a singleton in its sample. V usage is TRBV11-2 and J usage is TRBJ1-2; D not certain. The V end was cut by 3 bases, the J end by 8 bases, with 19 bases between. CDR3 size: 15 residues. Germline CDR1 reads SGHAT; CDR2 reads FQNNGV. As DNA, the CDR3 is TGTGCCAGCAGCTTGAGCGCTGGACCTACGGGGGGCTACACCTTC. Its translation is CASSLSAGPTGGYTF.

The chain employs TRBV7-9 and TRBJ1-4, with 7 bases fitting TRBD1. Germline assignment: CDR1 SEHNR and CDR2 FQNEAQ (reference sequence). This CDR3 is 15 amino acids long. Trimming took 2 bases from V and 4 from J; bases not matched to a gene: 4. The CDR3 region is CASSLPGQINEKLFF. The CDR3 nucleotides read TGTGCCAGCAGCTTACCGGGACAGATTAATGAAAAACTGTTTTTT. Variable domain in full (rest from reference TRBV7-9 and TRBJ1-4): DTGVSQNPRHKITKRGQNVTFRCDPISEHNRLYWYRQTLGQGPEFLTYFQNEAQLEKSRLLSDRFSAERPKGSFSTLEIQRTEQGDSAMYLCASSLPGQINEKLFFGSGTQLSVL.

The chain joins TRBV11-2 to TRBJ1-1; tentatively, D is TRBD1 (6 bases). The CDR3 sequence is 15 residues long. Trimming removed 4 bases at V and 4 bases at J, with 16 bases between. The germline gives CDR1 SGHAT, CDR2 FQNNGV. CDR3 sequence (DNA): TGTGCCAGCAGCTCCCAACAGGGTTTAGGCACTGAAGCTTTCTTT. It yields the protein CASSSQQGLGTEAFF.

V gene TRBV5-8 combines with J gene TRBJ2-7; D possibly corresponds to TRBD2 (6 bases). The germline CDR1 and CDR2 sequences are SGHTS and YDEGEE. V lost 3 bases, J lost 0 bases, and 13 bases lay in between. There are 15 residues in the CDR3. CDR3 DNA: TGTGCCAGCAGCTGGACTAATAGCGGCTCCTACGAGCAGTACTTC. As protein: CASSWTNSGSYEQYF.

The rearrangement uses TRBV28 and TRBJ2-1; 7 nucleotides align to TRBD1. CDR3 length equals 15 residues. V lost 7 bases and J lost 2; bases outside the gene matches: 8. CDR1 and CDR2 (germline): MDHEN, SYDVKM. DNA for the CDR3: TGTGCCAGCACTTCAGGACAGGCTCCCTACAATGAGCAGTTCTTC. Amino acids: CASTSGQAPYNEQFF.

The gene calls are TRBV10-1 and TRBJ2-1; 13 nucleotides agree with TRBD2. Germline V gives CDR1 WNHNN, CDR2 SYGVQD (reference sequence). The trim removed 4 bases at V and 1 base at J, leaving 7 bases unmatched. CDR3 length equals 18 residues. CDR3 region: CASSGTSGGQNSYNEQFF. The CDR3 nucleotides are TGCGCCAGCAGTGGGACTAGCGGGGGCCAGAATTCCTACAATGAGCAGTTCTTC.

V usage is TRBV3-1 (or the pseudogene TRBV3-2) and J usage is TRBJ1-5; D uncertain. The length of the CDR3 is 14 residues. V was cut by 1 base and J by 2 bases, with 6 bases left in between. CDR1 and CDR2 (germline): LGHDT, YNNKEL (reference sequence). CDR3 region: CASSQASGNQPQHF. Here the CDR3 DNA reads TGTGCCAGCAGCCAAGCTTCTGGCAATCAGCCCCAGCATTTT.

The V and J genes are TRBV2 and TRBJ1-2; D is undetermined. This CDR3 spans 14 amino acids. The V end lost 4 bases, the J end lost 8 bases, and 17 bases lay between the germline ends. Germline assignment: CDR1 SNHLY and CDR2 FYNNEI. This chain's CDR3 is CASSVGMSPRGYTF. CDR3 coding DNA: TGTGCCAGCAGTGTCGGGATGTCACCTCGAGGCTACACCTTC.

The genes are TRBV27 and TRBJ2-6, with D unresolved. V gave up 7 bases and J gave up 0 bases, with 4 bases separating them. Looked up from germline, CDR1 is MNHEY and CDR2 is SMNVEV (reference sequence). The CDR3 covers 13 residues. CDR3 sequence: CASTYSGANVLTF. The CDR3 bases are TGTGCCAGCACCTACTCTGGGGCCAACGTCCTGACTTTC.

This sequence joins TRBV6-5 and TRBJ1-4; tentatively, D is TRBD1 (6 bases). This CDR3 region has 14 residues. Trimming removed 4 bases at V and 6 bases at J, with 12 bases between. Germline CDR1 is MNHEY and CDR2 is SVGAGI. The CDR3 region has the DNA TGTGCCAGCAGTTCCCGGCAGGGGTATGAAAAACTGTTTTTT. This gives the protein CASSSRQGYEKLFF.

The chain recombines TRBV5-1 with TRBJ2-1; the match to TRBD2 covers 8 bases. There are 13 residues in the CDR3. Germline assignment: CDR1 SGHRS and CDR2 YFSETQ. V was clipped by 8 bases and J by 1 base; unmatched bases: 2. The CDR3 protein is CASSGESYNEQFF. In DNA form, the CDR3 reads TGCGCCAGTAGCGGGGAGTCCTACAATGAGCAGTTCTTC. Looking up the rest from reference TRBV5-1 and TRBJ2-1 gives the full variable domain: KAGVTQTPRYLIKTRGQQVTLSCSPISGHRSVSWYQQTPGQGLQFLFEYFSETQRNKGNFPGRFSGRQFSNSRSEMNVSTLELGDSALYLCASSGESYNEQFFGPGTRLTVL.

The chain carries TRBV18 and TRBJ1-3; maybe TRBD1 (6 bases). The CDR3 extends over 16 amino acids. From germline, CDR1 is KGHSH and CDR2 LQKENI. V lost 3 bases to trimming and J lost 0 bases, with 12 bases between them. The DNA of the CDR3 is TGTGCCAGCTCACCTGACAGGCCCCTCTCTGGAAACACCATATATTTT. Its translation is CASSPDRPLSGNTIYF.

The CDR3 region is CASSEIGSGANVLTF. Written as DNA, the CDR3 is TGTGCCAGCAGTGAAATCGGCTCTGGGGCCAACGTCCTGACTTTC. This chain connects TRBV6-1 to TRBJ2-6; D ambiguous. Germline loops: CDR1 MNHNS, CDR2 SASEGT. This CDR3 contains 15 residues. The germline V and J ends were trimmed by 2 bases and 0 bases, with 5 bases remaining between them.

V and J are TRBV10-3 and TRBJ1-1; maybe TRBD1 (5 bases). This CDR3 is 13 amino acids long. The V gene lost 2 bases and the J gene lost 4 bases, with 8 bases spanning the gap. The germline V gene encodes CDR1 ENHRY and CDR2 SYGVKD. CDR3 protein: CAISEIGGTEAFF. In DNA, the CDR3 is TGTGCCATCAGTGAGATCGGGGGCACTGAAGCTTTCTTT.

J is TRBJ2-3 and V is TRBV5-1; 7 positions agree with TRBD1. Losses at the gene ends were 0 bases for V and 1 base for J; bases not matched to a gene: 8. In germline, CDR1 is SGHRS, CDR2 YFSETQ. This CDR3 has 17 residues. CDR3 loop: CASSLARDRAGTDTQYF. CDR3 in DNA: TGCGCCAGCAGCTTGGCCCGAGACAGGGCAGGCACAGATACGCAGTATTTT.

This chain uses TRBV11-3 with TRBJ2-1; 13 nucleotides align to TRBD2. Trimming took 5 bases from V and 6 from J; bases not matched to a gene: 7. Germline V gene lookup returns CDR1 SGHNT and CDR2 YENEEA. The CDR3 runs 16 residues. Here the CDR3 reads CASSPRLAGGPNEQFF. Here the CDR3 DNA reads TGTGCCAGCAGCCCCCGACTAGCGGGGGGTCCCAATGAGCAGTTCTTC. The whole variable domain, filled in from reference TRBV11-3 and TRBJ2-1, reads EAGVVQSPRYKIIEKKQPVAFWCNPISGHNTLYWYLQNLGQGPELLIRYENEEAVDDSQLPKDRFSAERLKGVDSTLKIQPAELGDSAVYLCASSPRLAGGPNEQFFGPGTRLTVL.

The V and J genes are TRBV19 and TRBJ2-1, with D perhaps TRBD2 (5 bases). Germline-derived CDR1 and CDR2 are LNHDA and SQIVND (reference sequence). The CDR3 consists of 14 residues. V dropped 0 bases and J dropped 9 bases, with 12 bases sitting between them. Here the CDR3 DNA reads TGTGCCAGTAGTATAGATGGCCCCCGGGGTGAGCAGTTCTTC. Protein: CASSIDGPRGEQFF.